The source of this TCR beta chain is a study of shared clonotypes between healthy human individuals. Turning to the study itself: A donor's plate count was three for CD4 naive and three for CD4 memory; CD8 naive had two and CD8 memory one.

In germline, CDR1 is SNHLY, CDR2 FYNNEI. The V and J ends lost 4 bases and 5 bases respectively, with 14 bases between them. The CDR3 extends over 14 amino acids. CD8 cells classed as naive were CD45RO-negative and positively selected for CCR7, excluding terminally differentiated effector memory CD45RA+ cells. The protocol was immunoSEQ multiplex PCR, while the TCRdb copy is restricted to in-frame clones and leaves out a portion. The table lists about 1,800,000 clones, about 94% of them singletons. The sample taken for sequencing was naive CD8+ T cells sorted from blood. This clonotype was obtained from a man in his late teens or twenties in good health. The V call is TRBV2, the J call TRBJ2-5, with D perhaps matching TRBD1 or TRBD2 (6 bases each). The CDR3 DNA follows: TGTGCCAGCAGTGTCAGACAGGCGGGGGAGACCCAGTACTTC. Translated: CASSVRQAGETQYF.